This TCR beta chain was found in a study of technical replicates of blood from several donors. Produced via immunoSEQ multiplex PCR; TCRdb's table is partial and in-frame only. The table has around 92,000 clones, 95% seen once. After removal of 3 bases from V and 4 bases from J, the junction contained 3 bases not matched to a gene. The CDR3 runs to 14 residues. In germline, CDR1 is KGHSH, CDR2 LQKENI. The chain has TRBV18 and TRBJ1-5, with 7 bases aligning to TRBD1. This receptor was taken from a human donor in good health. Sequenced: T cells isolated from PBMCs. CDR3 protein: CASSPQQGNQPQHF. CDR3 nucleotide sequence: TGTGCCAGCTCACCCCAACAGGGGAATCAGCCCCAGCATTTT.